Listed below are T cell receptor beta chains from one sample, sequenced in a study of identical twins. TCRdb reprocessed the 5' RACE reads with MiXCR, giving one entry per CDR3 protein. This sample has about 280,000 distinct CDR3 sequences, with roughly 8.6% found just once. The sample also formed part of further work on yellow fever vaccine responses in identical twins.

The sample consisted of memory (CD45RO+) T cells sorted from blood. These receptors were collected from a woman between 18 and 29 years old in good health. Each CDR3 is given with its conserved first and last residue. The order of the fields is clone size, D gene, V gene, J gene, CDR3 DNA, CDR3 protein. The D gene is left open where the match is weak. Clone size is not always given. Where it is, it says once, few, many or a class for expanded clones.

.	.	TRBV27	TRBJ2-6	TGTGCCAGCACCGGTGGGGGGTCTGGGGCCAACGTCCTGACTTTC	CASTGGGSGANVLTF
few	.	TRBV15	TRBJ2-1	TGTGCCACCAGCAACCCTCCGAAAGACGAGCAGTTCTTC	CATSNPPKDEQFF
.	.	TRBV29-1	TRBJ2-7	TGCAGCGCGCCACCGAAGGGGCCGAACTCCTACGAGCAGTACTTC	CSAPPKGPNSYEQYF
few	TRBD1	TRBV5-5	TRBJ2-7	TGTGCCAGCAGCCCCCGACAGGGCAGCTCCTACGAGCAGTACTTC	CASSPRQGSSYEQYF
many	TRBD1	TRBV12-3/TRBV12-4	TRBJ1-1	TGTGCCAGCAGTTTAGCGTACAGGGACAGGGGCACTGAAGCTTTCTTT	CASSLAYRDRGTEAFF
many	.	TRBV2	TRBJ1-5	TGTGCCAGCAGTGAGCTGGGGGATCAGCCCCAGCATTTT	CASSELGDQPQHF
many	.	TRBV29-1	TRBJ2-7	TGCAGCGTGCGCAGCGGGCCCTACGAGCAGTACTTC	CSVRSGPYEQYF
many	.	TRBV12-3/TRBV12-4	TRBJ1-1	TGTGCCAGCAGTTACCCCTCAGGCAACACTGAAGCTTTCTTT	CASSYPSGNTEAFF
.	.	TRBV24-1	TRBJ2-1	TGTGCCACCAGTGAGGGGGGGACAGGATACAATGAGCAGTTCTTC	CATSEGGTGYNEQFF
many	.	TRBV28	TRBJ1-2	TGTGCCAGCACTACGGTGTTGTGGGGTAGCGGGGGCTACACCTTC	CASTTVLWGSGGYTF
few	.	TRBV19	TRBJ2-1	TGTGCCAGTAGGACGCCCGGGTTGTCGTACAATGAGCAGTTCTTC	CASRTPGLSYNEQFF
.	.	TRBV10-1	TRBJ2-1	TGCGCCAGCAGTGAGAGGGGTGGTGAGCAGTTCTTC	CASSERGGEQFF
.	TRBD2	TRBV7-2	TRBJ2-1	TGTGCCAGCAGCTTCTATCTACTAGCGAATGAGCAGTTCTTC	CASSFYLLANEQFF
many	.	TRBV19	TRBJ1-2	TGTGCCAGTAGTACCCTACAGGGTGCGAAAGGCTACACCTTC	CASSTLQGAKGYTF
many	.	TRBV5-1	TRBJ1-1	TGCGCCAGCAGCTTGTTGGCAGAGAAGAACGCTTTCTTT	CASSLLAEKNAFF
few	.	TRBV6-1	TRBJ2-5	TGTGCCAGCAGTGAAAACCCCTCCCAAGAGACCCAGTACTTC	CASSENPSQETQYF
few	TRBD1	TRBV19	TRBJ1-5	TGTGCCAGTAGTATCAGGGGACAGGGAAGCAATCAGCCCCAGCATTTT	CASSIRGQGSNQPQHF
few	.	TRBV6-2/TRBV6-3	TRBJ2-3	TGTGCCAGCAGTTACTCGTGGGGGTCTAGCACAGATACGCAGTATTTT	CASSYSWGSSTDTQYF
many	TRBD1	TRBV6-5	TRBJ2-7	TGTGCCAGCAGTTACTCTAGAGGGGGCGTCTACGAGCAGTACTTC	CASSYSRGGVYEQYF
.	TRBD1	TRBV6-4	TRBJ2-1	TGTGCCAGCAGCCCCACCTCGGGACAGGGGGACAATGAGCAGTTCTTC	CASSPTSGQGDNEQFF
few	.	TRBV5-6	TRBJ1-1	TGTGCCAGCAGCTTGGGGGGAGGGGCGAACACTGAAGCTTTCTTT	CASSLGGGANTEAFF
many	TRBD2	TRBV29-1	TRBJ2-1	TGCAGCGTTGTAGCGGGGGGCCGTGAGCAGTTCTTC	CSVVAGGREQFF
few	.	TRBV12-3/TRBV12-4	TRBJ1-5	TGTGCCAGCAGTTTAGAGGCAGGGCGGTATCAGCCCCAGCATTTT	CASSLEAGRYQPQHF
few	.	TRBV27	TRBJ2-3	TGTGCCAGCAGTATACGCTTGAGCCCTAGCACAGATACGCAGTATTTT	CASSIRLSPSTDTQYF
many	.	TRBV12-3/TRBV12-4	TRBJ1-2	TGTGCCAGCAGTCCTCCCCTGTTGAGGGGCTACACCTTC	CASSPPLLRGYTF
many	.	TRBV10-3	TRBJ2-7	TGTGCCATCAGTGAAGTGGACGAGCAGTACTTC	CAISEVDEQYF
many	.	TRBV5-5	TRBJ1-1	TGTGCCAGCAGCTTACCCGCAACGGACTCAAGGAACACTGAAGCTTTCTTT	CASSLPATDSRNTEAFF